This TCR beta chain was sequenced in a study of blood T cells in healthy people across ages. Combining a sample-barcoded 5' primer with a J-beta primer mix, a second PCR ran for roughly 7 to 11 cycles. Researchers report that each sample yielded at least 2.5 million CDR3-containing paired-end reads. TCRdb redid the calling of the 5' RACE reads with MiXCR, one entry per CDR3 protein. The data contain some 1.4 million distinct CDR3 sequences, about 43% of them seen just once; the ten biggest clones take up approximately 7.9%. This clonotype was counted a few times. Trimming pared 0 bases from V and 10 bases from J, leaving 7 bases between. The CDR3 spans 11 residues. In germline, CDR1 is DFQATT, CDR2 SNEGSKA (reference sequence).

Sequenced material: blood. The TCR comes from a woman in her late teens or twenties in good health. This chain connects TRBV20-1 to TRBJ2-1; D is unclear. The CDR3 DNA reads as TGCAGTGCTAGAGATGGCTTGGAGCAGTTCTTC. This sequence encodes CSARDGLEQFF.